A selection of T cell receptor beta chains follows, all from one sample in a study of blood T cell repertoires in COVID-19. Profiled with immunoSEQ multiplex PCR; TCRdb holds only in-frame clones, not every one. The sample has about 130,000 clones; approximately 88% are singletons. Sequencing was carried out using peripheral blood. The receptors originated from a man in his fifties or sixties with acute or convalescent COVID-19. Both conserved end residues are trimmed from each CDR3.

TRBJ1-1 | TRBV6-5 | ASSRTGQRTEAF
TRBJ2-1 | TRBV4-2 | ASSHSGTSGYNEQF
TRBJ1-5 | TRBV2 | ASSESEPQH
TRBJ2-5 | TRBV5-1 | ASRAGNQETQY
TRBJ2-7 | TRBV28 | ASSLRPVGAYEQY
TRBJ2-3 | TRBV6-5 | ASSDSGIYTDTQY
TRBJ1-5 | TRBV2 | ASRRGGSNQPQH
TRBJ1-5 | TRBV18 | ASSPLGQGNQPQH
TRBJ2-7 | TRBV27 | ASGRGRGLSYEQY
TRBJ2-3 | TRBV5-6 | ASSLFGSGGAMGTDTQY
TRBJ1-1 | TRBV2 | ASSVMSGQGVEAF
TRBJ1-2 | TRBV28 | ASSIRRGGHGYT
TRBJ2-2 | TRBV11-2 | ASSLGLAGFGAGELF
TRBJ1-2 | TRBV27 | ASSFGQGGHYGYT
TRBJ1-2 | TRBV27 | ASSFTGVVGYT
TRBJ2-5 | TRBV19 | ASSMASKETQY
TRBJ1-4 | TRBV2 | AIPLGTQGEKLF
TRBJ1-1 | TRBV3-1/TRBV3-2 | ASSPDYPGQGRTEAF
TRBJ2-1 | TRBV11-3 | ASSLDSGGLDEQF
TRBJ1-5 | TRBV19 | ASNSLRNQPQH
TRBJ2-7 | TRBV19 | ASSRTGTAYEQY
TRBJ1-1 | TRBV18 | ASSRTPNTEAF
TRBJ2-3 | TRBV27 | ASSFAGVGTDTQY
TRBJ1-1 | TRBV4-1 | ASSQAQGRTEAF
TRBJ2-7 | TRBV7-2 | ASSLVQHSYEQY
TRBJ1-2 | TRBV5-1 | ASSRQGMDGYT
TRBJ2-1 | TRBV20-1 | SASTSGRGPWGEQF
TRBJ2-3 | TRBV6-5 | ASRVSGVSTDTQY
TRBJ2-7 | TRBV7-3 | ASSSTSGVEQY
TRBJ1-2 | TRBV4-1 | ASSRQRGYENYGYT
TRBJ2-2 | TRBV2 | ASSFYTGELF
TRBJ2-7 | TRBV19 | ASSNLMTYEQY
TRBJ2-2 | TRBV4-2 | ASSRGDRGDGELF
TRBJ2-5 | TRBV27 | ASSSTRETQY
TRBJ1-5 | TRBV28 | ASSLLGQGANQPQH
TRBJ1-1 | TRBV28 | ASSWSAPPNTEAF
TRBJ2-7 | TRBV5-4 | ASSSWAGSYEQY
TRBJ1-2 | TRBV28 | ASSFSGQSYT
TRBJ1-2 | TRBV4-2 | ASSQVNGYT
TRBJ1-2 | TRBV2 | ASSMRQGGYGYT
TRBJ1-1 | TRBV18 | ASSLLNEAF
TRBJ2-7 | TRBV6-1 | ASSRLLAYEQY
TRBJ1-1 | TRBV5-1 | ASSFPRLGGEAF
TRBJ1-2 | TRBV6-2/TRBV6-3 | ASSYDGKAYGYT
TRBJ2-2 | TRBV9 | ASSINPAGLTGELF
TRBJ2-1 | TRBV4-2 | ASSQEGAGAGYNEQF
TRBJ2-5 | TRBV4-1 | ASSSTGRGRETQY
TRBJ1-2 | TRBV5-1 | ASSLTAGGRDGYT
TRBJ1-4 | TRBV7-9 | ASSFPGTGGSNEKLF
TRBJ2-4 | TRBV5-4 | ASSAGPAGGNIQY
TRBJ1-3 | TRBV27 | ASSFTSSSGNTIY
TRBJ1-2 | TRBV7-8 | ASSPNRDRGHYGYT
TRBJ1-1 | TRBV18 | ASSKLPGTEAF
TRBJ2-3 | TRBV28 | ASSWMGLAVTSTDTQY
TRBJ1-6 | TRBV30 | AWTDGLYNSPLH
TRBJ1-1 | TRBV7-9 | ASGRQNTEAF
TRBJ1-1 | TRBV2 | ASKNMNTEAF